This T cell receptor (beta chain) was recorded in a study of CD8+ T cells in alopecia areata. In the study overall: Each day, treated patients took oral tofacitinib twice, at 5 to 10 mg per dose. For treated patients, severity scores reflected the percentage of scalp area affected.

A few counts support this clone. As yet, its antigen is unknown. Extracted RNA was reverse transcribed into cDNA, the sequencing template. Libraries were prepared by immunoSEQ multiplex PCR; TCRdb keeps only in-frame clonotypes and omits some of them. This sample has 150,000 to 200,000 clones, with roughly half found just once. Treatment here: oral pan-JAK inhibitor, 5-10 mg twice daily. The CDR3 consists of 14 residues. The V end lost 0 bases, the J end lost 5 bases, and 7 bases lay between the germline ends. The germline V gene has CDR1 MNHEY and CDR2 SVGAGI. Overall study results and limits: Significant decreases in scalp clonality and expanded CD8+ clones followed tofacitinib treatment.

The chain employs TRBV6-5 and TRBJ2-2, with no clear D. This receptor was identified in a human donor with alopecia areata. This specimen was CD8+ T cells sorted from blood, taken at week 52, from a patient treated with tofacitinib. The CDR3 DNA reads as TGTGCCAGCAGTTACTCTGGCGATACCGGGGAGCTGTTTTTT. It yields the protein CASSYSGDTGELFF.